This entry concerns a single TCR beta chain. The data stem from a study of technical replicates of blood from four donors. The method was immunoSEQ multiplex PCR; TCRdb's version includes in-frame clones alone and lacks a portion of them. This sample has 78,000 or so clones, with approximately 90% found just once. Material: T cells isolated from PBMCs. This sequence originates from a human donor in good health.

CDR3 sequence reads: CASSFRDRGDYGYTF. CDR3 bases: TGTGCCAGCAGCTTTCGGGACAGGGGGGACTATGGCTACACCTTC. The chain combines TRBV7-8 with TRBJ1-2; 11 bases match TRBD1. V lost 3 bases and J lost 3; bases outside the gene matches: 3. Per germline, CDR1 SGHVS and CDR2 FQNEAQ. This CDR3 spans 15 amino acids.